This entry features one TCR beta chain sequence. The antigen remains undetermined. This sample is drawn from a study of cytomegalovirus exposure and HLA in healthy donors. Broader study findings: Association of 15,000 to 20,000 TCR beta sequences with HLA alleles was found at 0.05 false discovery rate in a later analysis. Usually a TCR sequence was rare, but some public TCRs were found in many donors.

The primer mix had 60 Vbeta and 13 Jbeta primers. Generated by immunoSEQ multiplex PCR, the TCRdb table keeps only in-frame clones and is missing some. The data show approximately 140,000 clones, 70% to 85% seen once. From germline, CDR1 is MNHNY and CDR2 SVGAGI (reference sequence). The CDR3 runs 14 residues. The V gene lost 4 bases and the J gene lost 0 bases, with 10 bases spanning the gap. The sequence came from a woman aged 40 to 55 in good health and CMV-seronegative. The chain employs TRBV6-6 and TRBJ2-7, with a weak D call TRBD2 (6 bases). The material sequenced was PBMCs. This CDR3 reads CASSLGLHSYEQYF. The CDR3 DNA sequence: TGTGCCAGCAGTTTGGGACTGCACTCCTACGAGCAGTACTTC.